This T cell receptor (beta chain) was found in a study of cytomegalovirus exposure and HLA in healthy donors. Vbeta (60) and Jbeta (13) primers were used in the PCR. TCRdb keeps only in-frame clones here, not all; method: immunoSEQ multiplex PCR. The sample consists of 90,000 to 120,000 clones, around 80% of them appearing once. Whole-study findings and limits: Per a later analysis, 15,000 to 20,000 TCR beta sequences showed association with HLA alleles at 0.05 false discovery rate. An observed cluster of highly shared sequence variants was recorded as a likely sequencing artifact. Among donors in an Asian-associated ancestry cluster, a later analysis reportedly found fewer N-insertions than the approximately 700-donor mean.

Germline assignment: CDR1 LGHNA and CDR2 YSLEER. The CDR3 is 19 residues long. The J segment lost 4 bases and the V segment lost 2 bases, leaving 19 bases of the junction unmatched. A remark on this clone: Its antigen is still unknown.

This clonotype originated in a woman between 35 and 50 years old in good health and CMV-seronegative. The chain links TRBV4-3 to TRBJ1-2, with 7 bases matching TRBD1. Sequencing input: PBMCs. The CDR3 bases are TGCGCCAGCAGCCAACAATGGACAGGCGGGGCTCGGAAGAGCTATGGCTACACCTTC. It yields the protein CASSQQWTGGARKSYGYTF.